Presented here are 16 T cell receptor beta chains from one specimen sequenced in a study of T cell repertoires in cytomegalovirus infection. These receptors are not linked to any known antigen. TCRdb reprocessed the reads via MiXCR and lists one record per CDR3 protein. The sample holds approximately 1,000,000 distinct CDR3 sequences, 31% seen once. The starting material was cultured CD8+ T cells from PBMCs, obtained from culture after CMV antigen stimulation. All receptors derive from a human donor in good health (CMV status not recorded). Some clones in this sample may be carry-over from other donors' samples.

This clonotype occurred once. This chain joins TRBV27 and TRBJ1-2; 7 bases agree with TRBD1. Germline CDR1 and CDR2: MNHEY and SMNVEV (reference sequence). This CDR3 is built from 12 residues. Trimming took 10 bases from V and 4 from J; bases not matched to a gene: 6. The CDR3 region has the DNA TGTGCCACCCAGGGGGGTCGCTATGGCTACACCTTC. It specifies CATQGGRYGYTF.

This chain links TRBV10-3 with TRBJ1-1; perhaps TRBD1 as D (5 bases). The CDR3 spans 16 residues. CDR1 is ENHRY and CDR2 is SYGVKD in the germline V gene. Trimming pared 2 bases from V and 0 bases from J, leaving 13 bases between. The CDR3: CAISERSEGVNTEAFF. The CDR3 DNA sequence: TGTGCCATCAGTGAGAGATCTGAAGGGGTGAACACTGAAGCTTTCTTT.

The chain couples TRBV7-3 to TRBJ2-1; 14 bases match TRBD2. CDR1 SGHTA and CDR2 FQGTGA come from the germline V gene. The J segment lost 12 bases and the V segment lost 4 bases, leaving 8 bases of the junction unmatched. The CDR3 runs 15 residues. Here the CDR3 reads CASSSGTSGGVGQFF. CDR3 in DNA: TGTGCCAGCAGCTCGGGGACTAGCGGGGGCGTCGGGCAGTTCTTC.

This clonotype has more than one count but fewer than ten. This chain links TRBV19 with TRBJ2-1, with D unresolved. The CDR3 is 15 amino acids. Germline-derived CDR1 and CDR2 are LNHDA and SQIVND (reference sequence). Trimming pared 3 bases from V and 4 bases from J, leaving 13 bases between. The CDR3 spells CASSIRAGLYNEQFF. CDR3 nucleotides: TGTGCCAGTAGTATTAGGGCAGGTTTGTACAATGAGCAGTTCTTC.

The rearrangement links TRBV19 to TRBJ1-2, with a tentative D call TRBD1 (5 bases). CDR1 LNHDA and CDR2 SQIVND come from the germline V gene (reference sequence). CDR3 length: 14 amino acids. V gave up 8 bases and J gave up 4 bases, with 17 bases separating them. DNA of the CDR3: TGTGCCAGTGGGGCACAGGTATCCGGCTATGGCTACACCTTC. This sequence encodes CASGAQVSGYGYTF.

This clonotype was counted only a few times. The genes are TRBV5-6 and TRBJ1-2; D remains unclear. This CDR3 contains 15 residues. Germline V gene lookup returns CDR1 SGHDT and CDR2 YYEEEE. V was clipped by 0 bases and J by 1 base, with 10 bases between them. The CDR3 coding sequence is TGTGCCAGCAGCTTGGTAGTCGGGGTTAACTATGGCTACACCTTC. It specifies CASSLVVGVNYGYTF.

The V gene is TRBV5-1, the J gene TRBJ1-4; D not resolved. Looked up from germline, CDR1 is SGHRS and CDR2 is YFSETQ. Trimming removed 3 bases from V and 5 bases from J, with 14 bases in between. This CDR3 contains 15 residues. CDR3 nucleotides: TGCGCCAGCAGCTCTACTCTGGACGAAAATGAAAAACTGTTTTTT. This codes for CASSSTLDENEKLFF.

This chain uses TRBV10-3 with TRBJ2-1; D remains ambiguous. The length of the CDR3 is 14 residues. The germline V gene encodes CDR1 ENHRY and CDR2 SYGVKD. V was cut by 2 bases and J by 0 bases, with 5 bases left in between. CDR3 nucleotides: TGTGCCATCAGTGAGACAAGCTCCTACAATGAGCAGTTCTTC. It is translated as CAISETSSYNEQFF.

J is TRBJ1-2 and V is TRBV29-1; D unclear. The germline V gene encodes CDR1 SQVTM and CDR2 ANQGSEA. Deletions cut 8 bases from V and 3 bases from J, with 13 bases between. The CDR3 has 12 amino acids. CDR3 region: CSFPSADYGYTF. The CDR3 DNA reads TGCAGCTTCCCCAGCGCTGACTATGGCTACACCTTC.

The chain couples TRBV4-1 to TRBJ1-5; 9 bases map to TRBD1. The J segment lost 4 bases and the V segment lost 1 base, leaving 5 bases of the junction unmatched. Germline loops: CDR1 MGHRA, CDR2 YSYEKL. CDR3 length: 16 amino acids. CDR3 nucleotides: TGCGCCAGCAGCCAAGGACAGGGGGTCAAAAATCAGCCCCAGCATTTT. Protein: CASSQGQGVKNQPQHF.

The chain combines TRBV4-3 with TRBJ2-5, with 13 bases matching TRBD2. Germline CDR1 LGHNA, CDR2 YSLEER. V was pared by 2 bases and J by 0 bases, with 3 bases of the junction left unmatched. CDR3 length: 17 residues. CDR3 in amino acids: CASSQYGLAGDQETQYF. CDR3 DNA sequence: TGCGCCAGCAGCCAATACGGACTAGCGGGAGACCAAGAGACCCAGTACTTC.

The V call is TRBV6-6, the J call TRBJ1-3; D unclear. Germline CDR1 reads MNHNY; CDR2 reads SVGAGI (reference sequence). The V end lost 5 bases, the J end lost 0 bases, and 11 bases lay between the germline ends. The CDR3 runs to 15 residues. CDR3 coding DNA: TGTGCCAGCAGTGATCCCGTAATCTCTGGAAACACCATATATTTT. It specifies CASSDPVISGNTIYF.

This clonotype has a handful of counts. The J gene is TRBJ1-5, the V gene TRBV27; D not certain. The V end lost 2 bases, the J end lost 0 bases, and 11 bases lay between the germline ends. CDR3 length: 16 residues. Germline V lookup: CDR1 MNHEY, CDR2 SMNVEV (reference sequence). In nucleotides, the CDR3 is TGTGCCAGCAGTTTAAAGAGGGCGACTAGCAATCAGCCCCAGCATTTT. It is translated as CASSLKRATSNQPQHF.

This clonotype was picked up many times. The CDR3 loop is CASSFGYLTGVNEQYV. The CDR3 DNA is TGTGCCAGCAGCTTCGGTTACTTAACAGGGGTGAACGAGCAGTACGTC. The chain has TRBV7-2 and TRBJ2-7; the match to TRBD1 covers 7 bases. The length of the CDR3 is 16 residues. J was trimmed by 5 bases and V by 3 bases; bases with no gene match: 13. Germline CDR1 SGHTA, CDR2 FQGNSA.

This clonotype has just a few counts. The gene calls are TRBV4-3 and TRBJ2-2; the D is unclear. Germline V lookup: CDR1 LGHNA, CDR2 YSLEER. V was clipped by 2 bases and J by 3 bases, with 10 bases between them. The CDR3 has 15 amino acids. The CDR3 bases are TGCGCCAGCAGCCAATGGCAGACTGACACCGGGGAGCTGTTTTTT. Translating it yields CASSQWQTDTGELFF.

The CDR3 DNA follows: TGTGCCAGCAGCCAAGATGTTACGGGTGGAAACACCATATATTTT. It translates to CASSQDVTGGNTIYF. The chain recombines TRBV3-1 with TRBJ1-3; D is undetermined. Trimming shortened V by 0 bases and J by 3 bases, and 9 bases separated the two germline ends. Germline assignment: CDR1 LGHDT and CDR2 YNNKEL (reference sequence). CDR3 length: 15 amino acids.